This TCR beta chain is from a study of molecular identifiers for immune sequencing clone quantification. Overall study findings and caveats: Spiked-in Jurkat TCR RNA corresponding to one cell was reported as detectable against approximately 900,000 naive cells.

The table lists this clonotype with many counts. Its antigen is unknown. Each CDR3 protein is one row after TCRdb ran MiXCR on the PCR reads. The repertoire has 80,000 to 100,000 distinct CDR3 sequences, 20% to 25% of them found once; the top ten carry about 0.99%. This TCR came from a human donor in good health. Some libraries in this study had Jurkat cell RNA spiked in. Sequenced material: naive CD8+ T cells from blood, with Jurkat cell RNA spiked in. As for subset: FACS-sorted CD8+CD4-CCR7+CD45RA+ naive T cells.

The chain's CDR3 is CASSQDLTHFASTDTQYF. The CDR3 nucleotides are TGTGCCAGCAGCCAAGATCTGACCCACTTCGCTAGCACAGATACGCAGTATTTT. This sequence joins TRBV14 and TRBJ2-3; D is unresolved. V lost 0 bases, J lost 0 bases, and 16 bases lay in between. The CDR3 has 18 residues. Germline V lookup: CDR1 SGHDN, CDR2 FVKESK.